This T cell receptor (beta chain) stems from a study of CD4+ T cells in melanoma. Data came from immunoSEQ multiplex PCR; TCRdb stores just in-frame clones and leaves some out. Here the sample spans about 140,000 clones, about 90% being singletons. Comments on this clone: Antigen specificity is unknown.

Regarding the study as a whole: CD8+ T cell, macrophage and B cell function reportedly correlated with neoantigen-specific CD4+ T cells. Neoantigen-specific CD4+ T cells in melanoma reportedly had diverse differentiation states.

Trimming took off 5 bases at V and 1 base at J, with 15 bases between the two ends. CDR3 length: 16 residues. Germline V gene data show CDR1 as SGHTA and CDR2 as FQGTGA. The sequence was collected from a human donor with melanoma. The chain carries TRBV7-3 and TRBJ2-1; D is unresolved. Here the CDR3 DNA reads TGTGCCAGCAGCGTGGATATTCGTGATTCCTACAATGAGCAGTTCTTC. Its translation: CASSVDIRDSYNEQFF.